Given below is one TCR beta chain in context. As yet, its antigen is unknown. TCRdb reanalysed the 5' RACE reads using MiXCR and keeps one entry per CDR3 protein. This sample has some 100,000 distinct CDR3 sequences, with roughly 4.5% found just once. This entry comes from a study of spatial heterogeneity in lung cancer. Study details: Beta-chain sequences consistently outnumbered alpha-chain sequences in detection. Notes on the study in general: The study found that expanded intratumoral alpha and beta TCR counts tracked tumor mutation counts. The authors estimated that about 7% of tumor T cells were covered for alpha chains and roughly 12% for beta chains.

As to time point: sample taken at primary tumor resection. Approximately 70 TRACERx patients with early, untreated non-small cell lung cancer donated samples. Researchers sequenced whole RNA taken from tumor, nontumor lung or frozen PBMC without sorting. The material was lung tumor tissue, obtained at surgery. The sequence derives from a male donor with early-stage non-small cell lung cancer.

The CDR3 sequence: CASSFRWIEPGEEQFF. DNA for the CDR3: TGTGCCAGCAGCTTTCGATGGATCGAGCCCGGGGAAGAGCAGTTCTTC. The chain combines TRBV7-9 with TRBJ2-1, with D perhaps matching TRBD2 (5 bases). Trimming shortened V by 3 bases and J by 10 bases, and 22 bases separated the two germline ends. The CDR3 extends over 16 amino acids. CDR1 SEHNR and CDR2 FQNEAQ come from the germline V gene (reference sequence).